These 20 T cell receptor beta chains were all obtained from the same sample, sequenced in a study of tumor-infiltrating lymphocytes in primary liver carcinoma. cDNA specific to TCR beta was made from 500 ng of total RNA, with a constant-region primer employed for priming. Construction of TCR beta libraries relied on three successive nested multiplex PCR rounds employing slightly modified ARM-PCR. The opening two PCR rounds, around 11 cycles each, paired TRBV1-TRBV30 forward primers with a C-beta reverse primer. TCRdb used MiXCR to reprocess the multiplex PCR reads, holding one entry per CDR3 protein. The table shows 150,000 to 200,000 distinct CDR3 sequences, with less than 75% occurring only once. Blood RNA came from unsorted whole blood; germline DNA was also extracted. Sequencing was done on a sample of peripheral blood. The receptors here all came from a woman in her sixties or seventies with primary liver carcinoma and hepatitis B virus infection.

This clonotype was seen a few times. This chain uses TRBV11-1 with TRBJ2-2, with D perhaps matching TRBD2 (5 bases). Trimming cost V 3 bases and J 1 base, with 15 bases left between them. Germline loops: CDR1 SGHAT, CDR2 FQDESV (reference sequence). The CDR3 spans 17 residues. The CDR3 loop reads CASSLEDHPLNTGELFF. CDR3 bases: TGTGCCAGCAGCTTGGAGGACCACCCGTTGAACACCGGGGAGCTGTTTTTT.

The chain joins TRBV7-8 to TRBJ1-5; no reliable D call. This CDR3 spans 16 amino acids. Trimming removed 5 bases from V and 0 bases from J, with 14 bases in between. CDR1 is SGHVS and CDR2 is FQNEAQ in the germline V gene. As DNA, the CDR3 is TGTGCCAGCAGCCCGGGCGGAGGGTATAGCAATCAGCCCCAGCATTTT. Translated: CASSPGGGYSNQPQHF.

Comment on this clonotype: This may be a read error, as it is one base from a much larger clone. A read error is likely, as this CDR3 ends without the conserved phenylalanine or tryptophan. DNA for the CDR3: TGTGCCAGCAGTGCCGGCCTGGGACGGTTGAACACTGAAGCTTTCCTT. This encodes CASSAGLGRLNTEAFL. This chain links TRBV6-6 with TRBJ1-1; possibly TRBD1 for D (5 bases). This CDR3 contains 16 residues. Germline CDR1 MNHNY, CDR2 SVGAGI (reference sequence). The V end was cut by 5 bases, the J end by 0 bases, with 16 bases between.

As regards this clonotype: A much more abundant neighbour one base away suggests this may be a read error. The chain couples TRBV28 to TRBJ2-1; D may be TRBD2 (6 bases). Germline V CDR1 and CDR2: MDHEN, SYDVKM. V lost 11 bases, J lost 7 bases, and 27 bases lay in between. The CDR3 is made up of 16 amino acids. CDR3 DNA sequence: TGTGCCGGCTCGGGCGGGGCTTATAGCAGGAGGAATGAGCAGTTCTTC. This translates into CAGSGGAYSRRNEQFF.

This clonotype has a handful of counts. J is TRBJ1-2 and V is TRBV9, with D possibly TRBD1 on 5 matching bases. Germline V CDR1 and CDR2: SGDLS, YYNGEE. The CDR3 is 16 residues long. The V end lost 0 bases, the J end lost 4 bases, and 16 bases lay between the germline ends. Here the CDR3 DNA reads TGTGCCAGCAGCGTAGATCCCGGGGGTACTGCCTATGGCTACACCTTC. Protein: CASSVDPGGTAYGYTF.

This clonotype has at least ten counts. CDR3 residues: CASSQEHTSATYEQYF. The CDR3 DNA sequence: TGCGCCAGCAGCCAAGAACATACTAGCGCTACCTACGAGCAGTACTTC. J is TRBJ2-7 and V is TRBV4-1; TRBD2 matches 7 bases. Looked up from germline, CDR1 is MGHRA and CDR2 is YSYEKL. The CDR3 runs 16 residues. J was trimmed by 2 bases and V by 0 bases; bases with no gene match: 7.

Concerning this clonotype: This may arise from a read error, as a much more abundant clone is one base away. The V gene is TRBV6-2 or TRBV6-3, the J gene TRBJ2-7, with TRBD2 identical over 10 bases. The CDR3 contains 20 residues. In germline, CDR1 is MNHEY, CDR2 SVGEGT. Losses at the gene ends were 5 bases for V and 0 bases for J; bases not matched to a gene: 19. The CDR3 spells CASSRRAASGSAPNSYEQYF. In DNA, the CDR3 is TGTGCCAGCAGTCGGCGGGCTGCTAGCGGGAGTGCCCCCAACTCCTACGAGCAGTACTTC.

With regard to this clonotype: A much larger clonotype is one base distant, so this may be a read error. This chain uses TRBV12-3 or TRBV12-4 with TRBJ1-5; D is undetermined. The CDR3 loop spans 13 amino acids. CDR3 residues: CASSRLSVQSQHF. The CDR3 DNA reads TGTGCCAGCAGCCGATTGAGCGTTCAGTCCCAGCATTTT.

This clonotype was detected once. Here the CDR3 omits its conserved ending phenylalanine or tryptophan, so a read error is the likely source. The V and J genes are TRBV11-1 and TRBJ2-2; D is ambiguous. The CDR3 runs to 13 residues. The germline gives CDR1 SGHAT, CDR2 FQDESV (reference sequence). The CDR3 coding sequence is TGTGCCTGCAGCTTTCGCTACACCGGGGAGCTGTTTTGT. Translating gives CACSFRYTGELFC.

The J gene is TRBJ2-2, the V gene TRBV11-2, with no clear D. V lost 0 bases and J lost 13, with 12 bases in between. The CDR3 is 13 amino acids. Looked up from germline, CDR1 is SGHAT and CDR2 is FQNNGV. The CDR3 DNA follows: TGTGCCAGCAGCTTAGATAGAACTGGGATGCTGTTTTTT. This translates into CASSLDRTGMLFF.

This clonotype was seen once. The rearrangement links TRBV7-8 to TRBJ1-1; the match to TRBD1 covers 7 bases. The J segment lost 1 base and the V segment lost 7 bases, leaving 3 bases of the junction unmatched. The germline V gene has CDR1 SGHVS and CDR2 FQNEAQ. The CDR3 spans 13 residues. CDR3 protein: CASNAGGNTEAFF. The CDR3 nucleotides are TGTGCCAGCAATGCAGGGGGGAACACTGAAGCTTTCTTT.

The V call is TRBV11-2, the J call TRBJ2-1; D remains unclear. Trimming cost V 2 bases and J 9 bases, with 20 bases left between them. Looked up from germline, CDR1 is SGHAT and CDR2 is FQNNGV. The length of the CDR3 is 16 residues. The CDR3 nucleotides are TGTGCCAGCAGCTTATCTCGTCGAAGGCCTGGCATTGAGCAGTTCTTC. Encoded protein: CASSLSRRRPGIEQFF.

The chain links TRBV23-1 to TRBJ2-2; D possibly corresponds to TRBD1 (6 bases). TRBV23-1 is treated as an ORF (open reading frame) with a function not yet certain. The CDR3 extends over 13 amino acids. V gave up 3 bases and J gave up 7 bases, with 9 bases separating them. The CDR3 DNA reads TGCGCCAGCAGTCAGCCAGGGGTCGGGGAGCTGTTTTTT. Translation gives CASSQPGVGELFF.

This clonotype was observed at least ten times. The chain recombines TRBV29-1 with TRBJ2-1; D call uncertain. Germline V gene data show CDR1 as SQVTM and CDR2 as ANQGSEA. With 3 bases removed from V and 2 bases from J, the gap between germline ends came to 11 bases. The CDR3 consists of 14 residues. The CDR3 region is CSVDLDLPYNEQFF. CDR3 nucleotides: TGCAGCGTTGACTTAGATCTCCCCTACAATGAGCAGTTCTTC.

As to this clonotype: The junction does not match germline at one end; this may be a read error. The V gene is TRBV11-3, the J gene TRBJ1-1; D is ambiguous. CDR3 size: 13 residues. Germline-derived CDR1 and CDR2 are SGHNT and YENEEA. CDR3 bases: TGTGTCAGCAGCTTAGTTCCGAACACCGAAGCTTTCTTT. Translation gives CVSSLVPNTEAFF.

Notes on this clonotype: This sequence may be a read error, since a much larger clone differs from it by one base. The CDR3 DNA is TGCGCCAGCAGCCCTCGGCTGGCTCTGAACACTGAAGCTTTCTTT. It encodes CASSPRLALNTEAFF. This sequence joins TRBV5-1 and TRBJ1-1, with D unclear. Germline-derived CDR1 and CDR2 are SGHRS and YFSETQ. V was pared by 4 bases and J by 0 bases, with 13 bases between. The CDR3 consists of 15 residues.

Points on this clonotype: A junction boundary mismatches the germline segment, possibly from a read error. J is TRBJ1-6 and V is TRBV28; unclear D gene. Germline CDR1 reads MDHEN; CDR2 reads SYDVKM. CDR3 length: 14 residues. CDR3: CASSLTGDNSLLHF. The CDR3 DNA is TGTGCCAGCAGTCTGACTGGAGATAATTCACTCCTCCACTTT. Complete variable domain (other parts from reference TRBV28 and TRBJ1-6): DVKVTQSSRYLVKRTGEKVFLECVQDMDHENMFWYRQDPGLGLRLIYFSYDVKMKEKGDIPEGYSVSREKKERFSLILESASTNQTSMYLCASSLTGDNSLLHFGNGTRLTVT.

Only a few counts were recorded for this clonotype. The chain is built from TRBV7-9 and TRBJ2-2, with 8 bases fitting TRBD2. V lost 5 bases, J lost 5 bases, and 7 bases stayed unmatched. Germline V CDR1 and CDR2: SEHNR, FQNEAQ (reference sequence). This CDR3 contains 15 residues. This CDR3 is CASSQSGSRTGELFF. CDR3 in DNA: TGTGCCAGCAGCCAGAGCGGGAGTCGTACCGGGGAGCTGTTTTTT.

In regard to this clonotype: With a much larger clone just one base away, this may be a read error. The genes are TRBV6-2 or TRBV6-3 and TRBJ1-5; possible D gene TRBD1, 5 bases. The CDR3 runs 17 residues. Germline CDR1 MNHEY, CDR2 SVGEGT. CDR3 sequence (DNA): TGTGCCAGCAGTTACTCCGCGGGGGGATGGTGGAATCAGCCCCCGCATTTT. This gives the protein CASSYSAGGWWNQPPHF.

Details on this clonotype: A much bigger clone sits one base away, suggesting this may be a read error. The gene calls are TRBV6-1 and TRBJ1-5, with D perhaps TRBD1 (5 bases). The CDR3 has 15 residues. V was trimmed by 7 bases and J by 0 bases, leaving 13 bases between them. The germline V gene has CDR1 MNHNS and CDR2 SASEGT. The CDR3 is CASNPGTYSNQPQHF. The CDR3, as DNA: TGTGCCAGCAATCCCGGGACTTATAGCAATCAGCCCCAGCATTTT.